This T cell receptor beta chain comes out of a study of blood T cell repertoires in COVID-19. Study in general: Donors in the United States, Italy and Spain gave samples during acute or convalescent COVID-19. PBMCs, B-cell-depleted T cells, or T cells provided the cDNA or gDNA that made up the material.

The CDR3 runs to 15 residues. The germline V and J ends were trimmed by 1 base and 1 base, with 10 bases remaining between them. Germline V lookup: CDR1 SGHRS, CDR2 YFSETQ. Original data processing: Estimation of nucleated cell counts was performed using reference gene primer amplification. Clones were sequenced by immunoSEQ multiplex PCR, and TCRdb holds only the in-frame ones, with some missing. V and J calls and clone size are those listed in that table; D and trimming were worked out from the DNA. Seen here are roughly 390,000 clones, 85% observed once, and the top ten hold about 3.6%. The chain links TRBV5-1 to TRBJ2-3; tentative D call: TRBD1 (5 bases). This receptor was taken from a woman in her late teens or twenties with acute or convalescent COVID-19. Material for sequencing was peripheral blood. This CDR3 reads CASSLLVGGTDTQYF. The CDR3 DNA sequence: TGCGCCAGCAGCTTGTTAGTAGGGGGCACAGATACGCAGTATTTT. Full variable domain (outside the CDR3, taken from reference TRBV5-1 and TRBJ2-3): KAGVTQTPRYLIKTRGQQVTLSCSPISGHRSVSWYQQTPGQGLQFLFEYFSETQRNKGNFPGRFSGRQFSNSRSEMNVSTLELGDSALYLCASSLLVGGTDTQYFGPGTRLTVL.